These T cell receptor beta chains were read from a single sample in a study of blood T cells in healthy people across ages. TCRdb recomputed calls from the 5' RACE reads with MiXCR, one row per CDR3 protein. The profile covers some 890,000 distinct CDR3 sequences, with approximately 32% appearing a single time and roughly 10% taken by the ten largest. These same data were also listed under a study on T cells of mothers and their children.

Sequenced: blood. Receptors originate from a woman aged 35 to 49 in good health. Each CDR3 is given with its conserved first and last residue. The order of the fields is CDR3 protein, V gene.

CDR3aa: CATSRGEQGLGGYTF; v_gene: TRBV15
CDR3aa: CASLEQGNEQFF; v_gene: TRBV28
CDR3aa: CASSQVQAGGRGDTQYF; v_gene: TRBV4-2
CDR3aa: CASSGLAGDDYEQYF; v_gene: TRBV6-1
CDR3aa: CASSDTAAGGGEAKNIQYF; v_gene: TRBV2
CDR3aa: CASSYSYGQGATEAFF; v_gene: TRBV6-6
CDR3aa: CSAGGLGTSNTEAFF; v_gene: TRBV20-1
CDR3aa: CASTPEVKTDNEQFF; v_gene: TRBV21-1
CDR3aa: CASSGDRDEQYF; v_gene: TRBV9
CDR3aa: CASSLGTSGLYEQYF; v_gene: TRBV11-1
CDR3aa: CASSAGTSGGNYQETQYF; v_gene: TRBV9
CDR3aa: CSAPRAGGSTEAFF; v_gene: TRBV20-1
CDR3aa: CASSLAKVGAIVTEAFF; v_gene: TRBV5-6
CDR3aa: CSARDRSGGGRHQETQYF; v_gene: TRBV20-1
CDR3aa: CASSPQGAAPGEQYF; v_gene: TRBV18
CDR3aa: CSARTGGGNSPLHF; v_gene: TRBV20-1
CDR3aa: CASSFERLAKTQFF; v_gene: TRBV6-6
CDR3aa: CASSVERGVTDTQYF; v_gene: TRBV2
CDR3aa: CASSIGTGSPLHF; v_gene: TRBV28
CDR3aa: CASKPRGGFLEAFF; v_gene: TRBV9
CDR3aa: CASSKDFSYNEQFF; v_gene: TRBV7-2
CDR3aa: CACSVAGTGGRYEQYF; v_gene: TRBV9
CDR3aa: CASWESGDYNEQFF; v_gene: TRBV28
CDR3aa: CASRSEGIRNHGYTF; v_gene: TRBV6-6
CDR3aa: CASSPTVGPNQPQHF; v_gene: TRBV28
CDR3aa: CASSEGLAGGSPYNEQYF; v_gene: TRBV13
CDR3aa: CASRVDSSSYNEQFF; v_gene: TRBV6-6
CDR3aa: CASSYSEGVGYTF; v_gene: TRBV6-5
CDR3aa: CSVHDRVIGELFF; v_gene: TRBV29-1
CDR3aa: CASRIPGHPYEQYF; v_gene: TRBV28
CDR3aa: CSARPVNYGYTF; v_gene: TRBV20-1
CDR3aa: CATSRVENEKLFF; v_gene: TRBV15
CDR3aa: CASSLGKQSGEQFF; v_gene: TRBV5-1
CDR3aa: CASSLGTGDTYGYTF; v_gene: TRBV11-2
CDR3aa: CASSQFWTSGGAYNEQFF; v_gene: TRBV7-6
CDR3aa: CASRPRTPQYEQFF; v_gene: TRBV6-2/TRBV6-3
CDR3aa: CASGLSGAWETQYF; v_gene: TRBV12-5
CDR3aa: CSVMAGPYGYTF; v_gene: TRBV29-1
CDR3aa: CASSLTHIKSNYGYTF; v_gene: TRBV7-2
CDR3aa: CASSLDGKALGYTF; v_gene: TRBV7-2
CDR3aa: CASSEGGALQETQYF; v_gene: TRBV9
CDR3aa: CASSGGRDRGNSPLHF; v_gene: TRBV9
CDR3aa: CASSWGAPYEQYF; v_gene: TRBV6-2/TRBV6-3
CDR3aa: CASSYTGGYGYTF; v_gene: TRBV28
CDR3aa: CASSQEQQAGKLFF; v_gene: TRBV3-1
CDR3aa: CASSRLAGYQSDEQFF; v_gene: TRBV6-4
CDR3aa: CASSEGVGGSSYNEQFF; v_gene: TRBV2
CDR3aa: CSVVLAGQETQYF; v_gene: TRBV29-1
CDR3aa: CSARDTASSGNTIYF; v_gene: TRBV20-1
CDR3aa: CASSPSGTASGANVLTF; v_gene: TRBV7-6
CDR3aa: CASSPGDGNYGYTF; v_gene: TRBV28
CDR3aa: CASRQGTVEAFF; v_gene: TRBV28
CDR3aa: CASSPPTGHNEQFF; v_gene: TRBV18